This T cell receptor beta chain came from a study of blood T cell repertoires in acute mononucleosis (dated by TCRdb to about 2020). General notes on the study: Acute-phase samples, representing the primary response, were taken within 2 weeks of symptom onset. During acute infection, about 2.1% and 1.1% of blood CD8 T cells were made up of mean YVL-BR-specific and GLC-BM-specific cells, respectively. The mean EBV load in blood was around 4.1 log10 genome copies per million B cells during acute infection, compared with over 2 at convalescence. What the study reported, not specific to this receptor: Just approximately 9.3% of the unique acute clonotypes remained in convalescence, but these persisting clonotypes accounted for most of the response, and new, diverse de novo clonotypes seemingly replaced the other acute clonotypes. Only a few donors were included in the cohort, so group averages were based on very few individuals. Low acute-to-convalescent clonotype overlap might partly reflect sampling error, because only a fraction of each donor's blood was analyzed. In TCR repertoire selection for BRLF1 (YVL-BR), TCRalpha CDR3 motifs had a dominant role, while TCRbeta had a minimal role.

Read against the paper, the sample's time point label means: acute infectious mononucleosis, at clinical presentation within 2 weeks of symptom onset (visit 1). Over the course of primary infection, this study followed CD8 T cell responses against two immunodominant EBV epitopes, BRLF1 109 (YVL-BR) and BMLF1 280 (GLC-BM). Primary EBV infection was indicated by a positive serum heterophile antibody test and EBV viral capsid antigen-specific IgM. Total CD8 T cells were first enriched from PBMCs by magnetic positive selection (MACS). A FACSAria III was used to sort live CD3+ CD8+ tetramer+ cells to a purity above 85%. Cells were sorted with a PE-conjugated tetramer loaded with the BRLF1 109-117 peptide. Directly ex vivo after tetramer sorting, the TCR repertoires of EBV epitope-specific CD8 T cells were deep-sequenced at acute infection and at convalescence. Donors were three people aged about 18 to 29 with clinical acute infectious mononucleosis and laboratory evidence of primary EBV infection. Heparinized peripheral blood was collected when donors presented clinically with mononucleosis symptoms and again about 6 months afterward. Ficoll-Paque density gradient centrifugation was used to isolate PBMCs.

Per the germline V gene (reference sequence), SGHNT is the CDR1 and YYREEE is the CDR2. Reading from cysteine to phenylalanine, the CDR3 counts 14 amino acids. Only the CDR3 DNA stays, 42 bases, in frame from base 1. For TCR profiling, total RNA from no fewer than 8,500 sorted tetramer+ CD8 T cells was reverse transcribed into cDNA. PCR with primers that anneal to V and J regions amplified CDR3 regions and added unique molecular identifiers to track templates. Profiling of the TCRalpha and TCRbeta chains was done on the immunoSEQ platform, including the sequencing and error-correction standards of that platform. For the original study's pipeline: Clonal copy numbers were corrected for sequencing and PCR errors, and IMGT conventions were followed to define CDR3s. Only productive rearrangements were analyzed, using immunoSEQ Analyzer versions 2.0 and 3.0, with gene-pairing frequencies processed further in Microsoft Excel. Circos plots were used to visualize V-J pairings, and MEME together with a custom motifSearch program was used to find CDR3 motifs. The OLGA algorithm was used to calculate the probability of generation of TCR sequences. Clonotypes seen at both visits were designated persistent, clonotypes seen only acutely were designated nonpersistent, and clonotypes seen only at convalescence were designated de novo. Any amino acid clonotype used by more than one donor was defined as a public TCR. TCRdb retrieved this table from immuneACCESS and kept in-frame rearrangements only. Not all clones are present; in checked studies, unresolved V genes account for under half, and no reason is known for the remainder. V, J and clone size reflect that table, while D and trimming were determined from the DNA. Across this sample there are some 7,000 clones, with under 30% seen only once. The ten largest clonotypes hold around 30% of the sample.

This clone was observed a handful of times. The junction departs from the called germline gene at one end, perhaps through a read error. The V and J segments used are TRBV5-4 and TRBJ2-5; no D segment can be confidently identified. The receptor comes from a woman between 18 and 29 years old with infectious mononucleosis caused by EBV. The sample in question was EBV YVL epitope tetramer+ CD8+ T cells sorted from PBMCs, obtained during acute infectious mononucleosis. What this sample's cell subset or site label stands for: CD8 T cells binding a tetramer with EBV BRLF1 109-117 peptide (YVL-BR). The CDR3 is CASSQEDPLETQYF. The nucleotide sequence is TGCGCCAGCAGCCAAGAAGACCCATTGGAGACCCAGTACTTC.